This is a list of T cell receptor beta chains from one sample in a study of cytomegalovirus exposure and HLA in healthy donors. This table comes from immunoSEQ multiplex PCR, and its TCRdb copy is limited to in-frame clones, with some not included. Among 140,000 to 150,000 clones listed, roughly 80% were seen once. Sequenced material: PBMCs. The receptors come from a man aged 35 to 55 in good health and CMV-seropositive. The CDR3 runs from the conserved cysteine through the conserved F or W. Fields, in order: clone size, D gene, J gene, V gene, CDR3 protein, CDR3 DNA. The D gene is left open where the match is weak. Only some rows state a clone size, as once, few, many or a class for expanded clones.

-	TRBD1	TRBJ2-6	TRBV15	CATSRDRGLFNVLTF	TGTGCCACCAGCAGGGACAGGGGGCTCTTTAACGTCCTGACTTTC
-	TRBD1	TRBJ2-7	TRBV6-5	CASSSTGGREQYF	TGTGCCAGCAGTTCTACAGGGGGCAGGGAGCAGTACTTC
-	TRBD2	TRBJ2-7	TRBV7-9	CASSFMGDRGGEQYF	TGTGCCAGCAGCTTTATGGGGGACCGCGGGGGCGAGCAGTACTTC
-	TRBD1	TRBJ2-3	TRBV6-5	CASNPTGGITDTQYF	TGTGCCAGCAACCCAACAGGGGGGATCACAGATACGCAGTATTTT
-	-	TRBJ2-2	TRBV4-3	CASSQGTVGGELFF	TGCGCCAGCAGCCAAGGGACTGTTGGCGGGGAGCTGTTTTTT
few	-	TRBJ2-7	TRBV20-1	CSARSYYEQYF	TGCAGTGCTAGATCCTACTACGAGCAGTACTTC
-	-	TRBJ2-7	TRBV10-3	CAISESSYEQYF	TGTGCCATCAGTGAGTCGTCTTACGAGCAGTACTTC
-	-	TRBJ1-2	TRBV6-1	CASSSRGTYGYTF	TGTGCCAGCAGTTCCAGGGGAACCTATGGCTACACCTTC
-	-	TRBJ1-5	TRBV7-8	CASSSNTLWNQPQHF	TGTGCCAGCAGCTCCAACACCTTATGGAATCAGCCCCAGCATTTT
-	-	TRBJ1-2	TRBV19	CASSTRESLAGYTF	TGTGCCAGTAGTACCCGTGAGAGCCTTGCTGGCTACACCTTC
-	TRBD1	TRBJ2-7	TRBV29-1	CSVGQGSFGEQYF	TGCAGCGTCGGACAGGGGTCATTCGGCGAGCAGTACTTC
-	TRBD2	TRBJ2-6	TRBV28	CASAQGGSGANVLTF	TGTGCCAGCGCTCAGGGAGGGTCTGGGGCCAACGTCCTGACTTTC
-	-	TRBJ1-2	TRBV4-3	CASSQDRGGGYTF	TGCGCCAGCAGCCAAGATCGGGGTGGTGGCTACACCTTC
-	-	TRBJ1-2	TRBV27	CASSLRGYVNGYTF	TGTGCCAGCAGTTTGCGGGGATACGTAAATGGCTACACCTTC
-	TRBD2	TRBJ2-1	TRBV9	CASSVEGGRAYNEQFF	TGTGCCAGCAGCGTAGAGGGCGGGAGGGCCTACAATGAGCAGTTCTTC
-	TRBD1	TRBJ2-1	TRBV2	CASGPGQGISEQFF	TGTGCCAGCGGCCCGGGACAGGGTATTTCCGAGCAGTTCTTC
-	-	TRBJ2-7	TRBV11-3	CASSFDSGSQQYF	TGTGCCAGCAGCTTCGATTCGGGGTCCCAGCAGTACTTC
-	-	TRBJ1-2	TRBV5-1	CASSLDRVDYGYTF	TGCGCCAGCAGCTTGGACAGGGTCGACTATGGCTACACCTTC
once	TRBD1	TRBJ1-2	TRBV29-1	CSVGGTGDGYTF	TGCAGCGTGGGAGGGACAGGCGATGGCTACACCTTC
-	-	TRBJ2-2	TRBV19	CASSRGAATTGELFF	TGTGCCAGTAGTCGGGGGGCCGCTACGACCGGGGAGCTGTTTTTT
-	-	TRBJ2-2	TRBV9	CASSVVGLQNTGELFF	TGTGCCAGCAGCGTAGTCGGTCTTCAGAACACCGGGGAGCTGTTTTTT
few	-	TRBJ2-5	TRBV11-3	CASSSGEETQYF	TGTGCCAGCAGCTCCGGGGAGGAGACCCAGTACTTC
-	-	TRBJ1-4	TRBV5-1	CASSAGGIVEKLFF	TGCGCCAGCAGCGCGGGGGGGATAGTCGAAAAACTGTTTTTT
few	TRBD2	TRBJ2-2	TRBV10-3	CASSGVAPGELFF	TGTGCCTCCAGCGGGGTAGCACCCGGGGAGCTGTTTTTT
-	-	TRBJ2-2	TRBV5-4	CASSSPGRATGELFF	TGTGCCAGCAGCTCCCCAGGCAGGGCCACCGGGGAGCTGTTTTTT
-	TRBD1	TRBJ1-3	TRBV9	CASSATGGAGNTIYF	TGTGCCAGCAGCGCGACAGGGGGCGCGGGAAACACCATATATTTT
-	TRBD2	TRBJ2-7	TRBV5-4	CASSPSGSHEQYF	TGTGCCAGCAGCCCTAGCGGGAGCCACGAGCAGTACTTC
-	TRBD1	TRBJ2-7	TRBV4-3	CASSQDRTGVLNEQYF	TGCGCCAGCAGCCAAGACCGAACAGGGGTTCTGAACGAGCAGTACTTC
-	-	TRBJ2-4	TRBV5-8	CASSFSQGGAKNIQYF	TGTGCCAGCAGCTTTTCCCAGGGGGGCGCCAAAAACATTCAGTACTTC
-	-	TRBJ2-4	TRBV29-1	CSVGPGLAKNIQYF	TGCAGCGTTGGGCCGGGACTAGCCAAAAACATTCAGTACTTC
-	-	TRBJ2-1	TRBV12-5	CASGLALGLRNEQFF	TGTGCTAGTGGTTTGGCCTTAGGACTACGCAATGAGCAGTTCTTC
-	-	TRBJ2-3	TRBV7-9	CASRSSADTQYF	TGTGCCAGCAGAAGTAGCGCAGATACGCAGTATTTT
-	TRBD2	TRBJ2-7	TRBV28	CASIDSGGPMKQYF	TGTGCCAGCATCGATAGCGGGGGGCCTATGAAGCAGTACTTC
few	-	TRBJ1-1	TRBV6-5	CASSLDGEHTEAFF	TGTGCCAGCAGTTTGGACGGGGAACACACTGAAGCTTTCTTT
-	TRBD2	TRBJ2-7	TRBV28	CASSLIAGAHEQYF	TGTGCCAGCAGTTTAATAGCGGGAGCCCACGAGCAGTACTTC
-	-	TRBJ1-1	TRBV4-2	CASSQDQGPNTEAFF	TGTGCCAGCAGCCAAGATCAGGGGCCGAACACTGAAGCTTTCTTT
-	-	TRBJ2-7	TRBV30	CASIRSHILVPYEQYF	TGTGCCTCAATCCGATCGCACATACTAGTACCCTACGAGCAGTACTTC
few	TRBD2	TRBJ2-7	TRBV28	CASRPPGGGPYEQYF	TGTGCCAGCAGGCCGCCGGGGGGGGGCCCCTACGAGCAGTACTTC
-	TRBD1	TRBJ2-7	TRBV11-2	CASSRTGYYEQYF	TGTGCCAGCAGCCGGACAGGGTACTACGAGCAGTACTTC
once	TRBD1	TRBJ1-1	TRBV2	CANKYDRGTEAFF	TGTGCCAACAAATACGACAGGGGCACTGAAGCTTTCTTT
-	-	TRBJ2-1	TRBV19	CASSNGFLGYNEQFF	TGTGCCAGTAGTAACGGGTTTTTAGGCTACAATGAGCAGTTCTTC
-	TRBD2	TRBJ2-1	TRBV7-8	CASSLGLLAVNEQFF	TGTGCCAGCAGCTTAGGTTTACTAGCGGTCAATGAGCAGTTCTTC
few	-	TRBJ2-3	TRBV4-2	CASSQVLNSPLTDTQYF	TGTGCCAGCAGCCAAGTTCTAAATAGCCCCCTCACAGATACGCAGTATTTT
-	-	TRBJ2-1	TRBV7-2	CASSLGIRDHEQFF	TGTGCCAGCAGCTTAGGTATTCGGGATCATGAGCAGTTCTTC
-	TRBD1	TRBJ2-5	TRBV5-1	CASSLGTGEETQYF	TGCGCCAGCAGCTTGGGGACAGGAGAAGAGACCCAGTACTTC
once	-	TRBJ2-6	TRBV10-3	CAISEAETGASVLTF	TGTGCCATCAGTGAGGCGGAGACTGGGGCCAGCGTCCTGACTTTC
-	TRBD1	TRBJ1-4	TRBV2	CASRGTGVLEKLFF	TGTGCGAGCAGGGGGACAGGGGTTTTAGAAAAACTGTTTTTT
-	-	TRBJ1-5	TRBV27	CASSLFGGTEPQHF	TGTGCCAGCAGTTTATTCGGGGGAACAGAGCCCCAGCATTTT
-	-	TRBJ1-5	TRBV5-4	CASSMWGQSNQPQHF	TGTGCCAGCAGCATGTGGGGGCAGAGCAATCAGCCCCAGCATTTT
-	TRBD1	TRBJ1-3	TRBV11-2	CASSTDRAGNTIYF	TGTGCCAGCAGCACCGACAGGGCTGGAAACACCATATATTTT